These T cell receptor beta chains were read from a single sample in a study of T cells in localized non-small cell lung cancer. Produced via immunoSEQ multiplex PCR; TCRdb's table is partial and in-frame only. Of fewer than 2,000 clones in the sample, less than 20% were seen once. Sequencing was performed on normal lung tissue next to the tumor, taken before any cancer treatment. The receptor set was obtained from a woman aged 40-75 years with stage I lung adenocarcinoma. The CDR3 runs from the conserved cysteine through the conserved F or W. Fields, in order: J gene, V gene, clone size, CDR3 protein. A row's size may be missing; if present it is once, few, many or a size class.

J gene: TRBJ2-3; V gene: TRBV9; clone size: medium-sized; CDR3 protein: CASSVGTSGTDTQYF
J gene: TRBJ2-5; V gene: TRBV11-3; clone size: medium-sized; CDR3 protein: CASSSLGLAGPETQYF
J gene: TRBJ2-3; V gene: TRBV6-8; clone size: NA; CDR3 protein: CASSYPTSGSTDTQYF
J gene: TRBJ2-7; V gene: TRBV2; clone size: NA; CDR3 protein: CASSLGDRGGEQYF
J gene: TRBJ2-7; V gene: TRBV5-1; clone size: NA; CDR3 protein: CASSSRDSTYEQYF
J gene: TRBJ2-7; V gene: TRBV29-1; clone size: NA; CDR3 protein: CSATSTSFYAGGYEQYF
J gene: TRBJ1-1; V gene: TRBV29-1; clone size: NA; CDR3 protein: CSVEVQVGTEAFF
J gene: TRBJ2-7; V gene: TRBV29-1; clone size: large; CDR3 protein: CSSPREAVGEQYF
J gene: TRBJ1-2; V gene: TRBV11-3; clone size: few; CDR3 protein: CASSKPLGGFSGIYGYTF
J gene: TRBJ1-6; V gene: TRBV5-1; clone size: NA; CDR3 protein: CASSLGVQGSSYNSPLHF
J gene: TRBJ2-6; V gene: TRBV11-3; clone size: few; CDR3 protein: CASSLMGEGNVLTF
J gene: TRBJ1-4; V gene: TRBV6-8; clone size: NA; CDR3 protein: CASSYSAGTREKLFF
J gene: TRBJ1-2; V gene: TRBV19; clone size: NA; CDR3 protein: CASSPRRDRPYGYTF
J gene: TRBJ1-3; V gene: TRBV29-1; clone size: NA; CDR3 protein: CSVVQGTDTIYF
J gene: TRBJ2-6; V gene: TRBV11-3; clone size: few; CDR3 protein: CASSFRGPGANVLTF
J gene: TRBJ1-2; V gene: TRBV19; clone size: few; CDR3 protein: CASSIQEHYGYTF
J gene: TRBJ1-2; V gene: TRBV6-8; clone size: medium-sized; CDR3 protein: CASSYRAGDGYTF
J gene: TRBJ2-5; V gene: TRBV11-3; clone size: NA; CDR3 protein: CASSLRWDREETQYF
J gene: TRBJ1-1; V gene: TRBV9; clone size: few; CDR3 protein: CASSIKTGASTEAFF
J gene: TRBJ2-3; V gene: TRBV6-8; clone size: few; CDR3 protein: CASSYGAGDTQYF
J gene: TRBJ2-7; V gene: TRBV19; clone size: NA; CDR3 protein: CASSIVGGYEQYF
J gene: TRBJ2-2; V gene: TRBV6-8; clone size: large; CDR3 protein: CASSYSITGGDTGELFF
J gene: TRBJ2-7; V gene: TRBV9; clone size: few; CDR3 protein: CASSVSAGGRYEQYF
J gene: TRBJ1-5; V gene: TRBV9; clone size: NA; CDR3 protein: CASSPRGQGEPQHF
J gene: TRBJ1-1; V gene: TRBV19; clone size: NA; CDR3 protein: CASSIEARVGTEAFF